This entry lists 23 T cell receptor beta chains sequenced from one sample in a study of shared clonotypes between healthy human individuals. Data came from immunoSEQ multiplex PCR; TCRdb stores just in-frame clones and leaves some out. Here the sample spans 150,000 to 200,000 clones, roughly 70% being singletons. Sequenced material: memory CD4+ T cells sorted from blood. Subset reported: CD45RA-negative fraction. The receptors derive from a young man in good health.

This chain joins TRBV18 and TRBJ1-2; D remains unclear. The CDR3 spans 13 residues. The ends were cut back, 0 bases at V and 8 bases at J, with 10 bases in the middle. Germline-derived CDR1 and CDR2 are KGHSH and LQKENI. The DNA of the CDR3 is TGTGCCAGCTCACCACCTGGAAGGGTCGGCTACACCTTC. Translation gives CASSPPGRVGYTF.

V is TRBV27 and J is TRBJ2-1, with TRBD1 identical over 11 bases. CDR3 size: 15 residues. Germline CDR1 is MNHEY and CDR2 is SMNVEV (reference sequence). With 8 bases clipped from V and 6 bases from J, the junction kept 9 bases outside the gene matches. CDR3 amino acids: CASSPGTGGSNEQFF. The CDR3 DNA reads TGTGCCAGCTCCCCCGGGACAGGGGGTTCCAATGAGCAGTTCTTC.

J is TRBJ2-1 and V is TRBV7-6; 9 nucleotides agree with TRBD1. The CDR3 consists of 14 residues. CDR1 is SGHVS, CDR2 FNYEAQ, per germline. J was trimmed by 8 bases and V by 6 bases; bases with no gene match: 8. The CDR3 loop reads CASSRTGAGDEQFF. The CDR3 DNA sequence: TGTGCCAGCAGTAGGACAGGGGCTGGCGATGAGCAGTTCTTC. Combining the CDR3 with reference TRBV7-6 and TRBJ2-1 gives the whole variable domain GAGVSQSPRYKVTKRGQDVALRCDPISGHVSLYWYRQALGQGPEFLTYFNYEAQQDKSGLPNDRFSAERPEGSISTLTIQRTEQRDSAMYRCASSRTGAGDEQFFGPGTRLTVL.

This CDR3 is CASSAARGETQYF. CDR3 DNA: TGTGCCAGCAGTGCGGCCAGGGGAGAGACCCAGTACTTC. This chain uses TRBV6-1 with TRBJ2-5; D is perhaps TRBD1 (6 bases). V was trimmed by 4 bases and J by 4 bases, leaving 10 bases between them. The germline V gene encodes CDR1 MNHNS and CDR2 SASEGT. The CDR3 length is 13 residues.

The rearrangement joins TRBV19 to TRBJ2-4; 9 bases are shared with TRBD2. V shed 3 bases, J shed 4 bases, and the junction held 4 bases outside the gene matches. CDR1 and CDR2 (germline): LNHDA, SQIVND (reference sequence). This CDR3 spans 15 amino acids. The CDR3 DNA reads as TGTGCCAGTAGTATTGGCGGGAGGGAAAAAAACATTCAGTACTTC. Protein product: CASSIGGREKNIQYF. The full variable domain, its missing parts supplied by reference TRBV19 and TRBJ2-4, is DGGITQSPKYLFRKEGQNVTLSCEQNLNHDAMYWYRQDPGQGLRLIYYSQIVNDFQKGDIAEGYSVSREKKESFPLTVTSAQKNPTAFYLCASSIGGREKNIQYFGAGTRLSVL.

The chain employs TRBV25-1 and TRBJ2-5; TRBD2 matches 11 bases. J was trimmed by 3 bases and V by 2 bases; bases with no gene match: 8. CDR1 is MGHDK and CDR2 is SYGVNS in the germline V gene. The CDR3 totals 17 residues. CDR3 in amino acids: CASSEDPGLADKETQYF. The CDR3 bases are TGTGCCAGCAGTGAAGATCCGGGACTAGCGGACAAAGAGACCCAGTACTTC.

This clone was recorded many times. The gene calls are TRBV7-6 and TRBJ2-1; 11 bases fit TRBD2. This CDR3 has 19 amino acids. Unmatched junction bases numbered 17, after V lost 5 bases and J lost 5 bases. The germline gives CDR1 SGHVS, CDR2 FNYEAQ. CDR3 protein: CASSPAATSGASRNNEQFF. Written as DNA, the CDR3 is TGTGCCAGCAGCCCTGCGGCGACTAGCGGGGCCTCGCGCAACAATGAGCAGTTCTTC. Full variable domain (rest looked up from reference TRBV7-6 and TRBJ2-1): GAGVSQSPRYKVTKRGQDVALRCDPISGHVSLYWYRQALGQGPEFLTYFNYEAQQDKSGLPNDRFSAERPEGSISTLTIQRTEQRDSAMYRCASSPAATSGASRNNEQFFGPGTRLTVL.

The gene calls are TRBV11-2 and TRBJ1-4, with 11 bases that match TRBD1. Germline V CDR1 and CDR2: SGHAT, FQNNGV. The J segment lost 7 bases and the V segment lost 5 bases, leaving 6 bases of the junction unmatched. The CDR3 extends over 15 amino acids. CDR3 sequence reads: CASSLGQGAREKLFF. DNA for the CDR3: TGTGCCAGCAGCCTCGGACAGGGGGCTCGTGAAAAACTGTTTTTT.

The V and J genes are TRBV29-1 and TRBJ2-3; D possibly corresponds to TRBD2 (5 bases). V was pared by 7 bases and J by 5 bases, with 10 bases between. The germline V gene encodes CDR1 SQVTM and CDR2 ANQGSEA. CDR3 length: 11 amino acids. CDR3 DNA: TGCAGCGGCGGGTTGGGAGATACGCAGTATTTT. Residues: CSGGLGDTQYF.

This chain connects TRBV5-1 to TRBJ2-7; D remains ambiguous. Germline assignment: CDR1 SGHRS and CDR2 YFSETQ. The CDR3 length is 13 residues. The germline V and J ends were trimmed by 3 bases and 3 bases, with 10 bases remaining between them. The DNA for the CDR3 is TGCGCCAGCAGCTCCATTCACAGCTACGAGCAGTACTTC. Its translation: CASSSIHSYEQYF.

This clone was counted a few times. V usage is TRBV25-1 and J usage is TRBJ2-5; D remains unclear. Trimming stripped 5 bases from V and 4 bases from J, with 5 bases between. The CDR3 runs to 11 residues. The germline V gene encodes CDR1 MGHDK and CDR2 SYGVNS. CDR3 protein: CASSIGETQYF. The CDR3 bases are TGTGCCAGCAGTATCGGAGAGACCCAGTACTTC.

The V and J genes are TRBV7-8 and TRBJ2-7; D uncertain. V shed 1 base and J shed 6 bases, with 7 bases lying between them. Per the germline V gene, CDR1 is SGHVS and CDR2 is FQNEAQ. The CDR3 is made up of 12 amino acids. CDR3 protein: CASSLGNTEQYF. The CDR3 DNA follows: TGTGCCAGCAGCTTAGGGAATACCGAGCAGTACTTC.

This clone was counted only a few times. The CDR3 DNA reads TGTGCCAGCTCACCAAGACAGGGGGAGACCCAGTACTTC. Translation gives CASSPRQGETQYF. The rearrangement links TRBV18 to TRBJ2-5; TRBD1 aligns across 8 bases. The CDR3 loop spans 13 amino acids. J gave up 5 bases and V 2 bases, and 1 base lay outside the gene matches. Germline V gene lookup returns CDR1 KGHSH and CDR2 LQKENI.

This clone has more than one count but fewer than ten. V gene TRBV28 combines with J gene TRBJ2-1, with 7 nucleotides matching TRBD1. The CDR3 has 14 residues. Germline CDR1 is MDHEN and CDR2 is SYDVKM. Germline trimming cut 7 bases from V and 3 bases from J; bases unmatched to any gene: 6. This CDR3 is CASKGADFYNEQFF. Here the CDR3 DNA reads TGTGCCAGCAAGGGGGCAGACTTCTACAATGAGCAGTTCTTC.

This clone was detected only once. V usage is TRBV9 and J usage is TRBJ1-2; 7 bases line up with TRBD1. The CDR3 is 14 amino acids. Per the germline V gene, CDR1 is SGDLS and CDR2 is YYNGEE. The V gene end was trimmed by 7 bases and the J gene end by 6 bases; junction bases not matched to a gene: 12. Here the CDR3 DNA reads TGTGCCAGCGCCCAGGGGGGGGCAGGTCATGGCTACACCTTC. Translation gives CASAQGGAGHGYTF.

This clone has just one count. The chain combines TRBV7-8 with TRBJ1-5; D unclear. CDR1 and CDR2 from the germline V gene are SGHVS and FQNEAQ. The CDR3 sequence is 14 residues long. Trimming cost V 7 bases and J 0 bases, with 10 bases left between them. DNA for the CDR3: TGTGCCAGCACCCTCCGTGATAGCAATCAGCCCCAGCATTTT. Translation: CASTLRDSNQPQHF. The whole variable domain, remainder taken from reference TRBV7-8 and TRBJ1-5, is GAGVSQSPRYKVAKRGQDVALRCDPISGHVSLFWYQQALGQGPEFLTYFQNEAQLDKSGLPSDRFFAERPEGSVSTLKIQRTQQEDSAVYLCASTLRDSNQPQHFGDGTRLSIL.

The chain recombines TRBV11-1 with TRBJ2-1; the match to TRBD2 covers 10 bases. V lost 4 bases and J lost 2; bases outside the gene matches: 8. The CDR3 has 17 residues. CDR1 SGHAT and CDR2 FQDESV come from the germline V gene (reference sequence). In DNA form, the CDR3 reads TGTGCCAGCAGCTCTGATAAAGGACTAGCGGCCTACAATGAGCAGTTCTTC. It translates to CASSSDKGLAAYNEQFF.

The chain joins TRBV28 to TRBJ2-6; D is perhaps TRBD2 (6 bases). Between the trimmed V and J ends, which lost 3 bases and 7 bases, there was a span of 16 bases. CDR1 is MDHEN and CDR2 is SYDVKM in the germline V gene. The CDR3 is 16 amino acids. The CDR3 region is CASSFAGASVANVLTF. In DNA form, the CDR3 reads TGTGCCAGCAGTTTTGCAGGCGCTAGCGTAGCCAACGTCCTGACTTTC.

The table lists this clone with a count of one. The rearrangement links TRBV2 to TRBJ2-1; D is perhaps TRBD2 (6 bases). The V end lost 5 bases, the J end lost 8 bases, and 19 bases lay between the germline ends. CDR1 is SNHLY, CDR2 FYNNEI, per germline. The CDR3 is 15 amino acids. This CDR3 reads CASSTSPGVRDEQFF. The CDR3 DNA follows: TGTGCCAGCAGTACCTCTCCGGGAGTCCGTGATGAGCAGTTCTTC.

The chain combines TRBV30 with TRBJ2-1, with D unresolved. Germline V gene data show CDR1 as GTSNPN and CDR2 as SVGIG (reference sequence). The CDR3 has 15 residues. The germline V and J ends were trimmed by 3 bases and 3 bases, with 15 bases remaining between them. The CDR3 here is CAWRLGSLRYNEQFF. The CDR3 DNA reads as TGTGCCTGGAGGCTTGGATCCCTACGCTACAATGAGCAGTTCTTC.

V is TRBV5-4 and J is TRBJ2-1, with 9 bases aligning to TRBD2. The germline CDR1 and CDR2 sequences are SGHNT and YYREEE (reference sequence). The CDR3 runs 15 residues. V lost 4 bases and J lost 5; bases outside the gene matches: 7. CDR3 nucleotides: TGTGCCAGCAGCCCTCTAGCGGGGACTAACAATGAGCAGTTCTTC. Protein sequence: CASSPLAGTNNEQFF.

This clone appeared many times. This same CDR3 is encoded by further DNA sequences in the sample. This chain uses TRBV7-9 with TRBJ1-1, with D possibly matching TRBD1 (5 bases). V was shortened by 4 bases and J by 4 bases, with 28 bases between the two germline ends. The CDR3 totals 19 residues. The germline CDR1 and CDR2 sequences are SEHNR and FQNEAQ (reference sequence). CDR3 bases: TGTGCCAGCAGCTCCGCTCGCACTAGCAGGGTACAGGTTAGCACTGAAGCTTTCTTT. Its translation: CASSSARTSRVQVSTEAFF.

The chain couples TRBV5-1 to TRBJ2-1; maybe TRBD1 (6 bases). The V end lost 3 bases, the J end lost 1 base, and 20 bases lay between the germline ends. The CDR3 loop spans 18 amino acids. CDR1 and CDR2 from the germline V gene are SGHRS and YFSETQ. DNA of the CDR3: TGCGCCAGCAGCTCGTACCCTTTGACAGGAGGTTCCTACAATGAGCAGTTCTTC. Amino acids: CASSSYPLTGGSYNEQFF.